This TCR beta chain came from a study of graft-versus-host responses after intestinal transplantation. The method was immunoSEQ multiplex PCR; TCRdb's version includes in-frame clones alone and lacks a portion of them. This sample has 50,000 to 60,000 clones, with 80% to 95% found just once. General study results and limits: Those patients showing graft-donor T cell macrochimerism displayed high graft-versus-host to host-versus-graft clonal ratios in allografts.

The germline V gene encodes CDR1 SGHTA and CDR2 FQGTGA. V shed 2 bases, J shed 2 bases, and the junction held 2 bases outside the gene matches. The CDR3 sequence is 15 residues long. As to this clone: No antigen is known for it.

The receptor comes from a human donor who was the organ donor for an intestinal transplant. The rearrangement joins TRBV7-3 to TRBJ2-7, with 11 bases that match TRBD2. The sample was unstimulated CD4+ T cells sorted from spleen or lymph node cells, taken before transplant. The CDR3: CASSLLAGGTYEQYF. CDR3 nucleotides: TGTGCCAGCAGCTTACTAGCGGGGGGAACCTACGAGCAGTACTTC.